The 27 T cell receptor beta chains below come from one sample, sequenced in a study of blood T cell repertoires in COVID-19. Here immunoSEQ multiplex PCR was the method, and the copy in TCRdb shows in-frame clones only, minus some. This table holds around 220,000 clones, 90% found once. The sample comprised PBMCs or T cells enriched from blood (not recorded which). These TCRs come from a man between 25 and 39 years old who had been exposed to COVID-19.

This chain connects TRBV5-1 to TRBJ1-5; D perhaps matches TRBD1 (6 bases). This CDR3 is built from 14 residues. The V and J ends lost 6 bases and 4 bases respectively, with 14 bases between them. CDR1 is SGHRS, CDR2 YFSETQ, per germline. The CDR3 DNA sequence: TGCGCCAGCAAAGAGGGGGGGGAAAATCAGCCCCAGCATTTT. This translates into CASKEGGENQPQHF.

The rearrangement joins TRBV30 to TRBJ2-7, with a tentative D call TRBD1 (6 bases). The CDR3 has 12 residues. Germline V gene sequence: CDR1 GTSNPN, CDR2 SVGIG (reference sequence). The germline V and J ends were trimmed by 2 bases and 9 bases, with 14 bases remaining between them. CDR3 region: CAWSSTQGAQYF. The DNA of the CDR3 is TGTGCCTGGAGTTCTACACAGGGTGCGCAGTACTTC.

J is TRBJ1-1 and V is TRBV5-6; D gene unclear. CDR1 and CDR2 from the germline V gene are SGHDT and YYEEEE. Between the trimmed V and J ends, which lost 3 bases and 3 bases, there was a span of 9 bases. This CDR3 is built from 13 residues. DNA for the CDR3: TGTGCCAGCAGCTCGCTTGGAGACACTGAAGCTTTCTTT. Translation gives CASSSLGDTEAFF.

The chain joins TRBV6-2 or TRBV6-3 to TRBJ2-5; 12 positions agree with TRBD2. Unmatched junction bases numbered 7, after V lost 5 bases and J lost 0 bases. The CDR3 consists of 17 residues. Per the germline V gene, CDR1 is MNHEY and CDR2 is SVGEGT. CDR3 amino acids: CASSPLTSGGYQETQYF. DNA for the CDR3: TGTGCCAGCAGTCCCCTCACTAGCGGGGGGTACCAAGAGACCCAGTACTTC.

The table lists this clone with a count of one. V and J are TRBV27 and TRBJ2-5, with 9 bases that match TRBD1. CDR1 is MNHEY and CDR2 is SMNVEV in the germline V gene (reference sequence). There are 15 residues in the CDR3. J lost 7 bases, V lost 7 bases, and 13 bases had no gene match. In DNA form, the CDR3 reads TGTGCCAGCAAATTAAGACAGGGGGTGGCTTGGACCCAGTACTTC. Translation gives CASKLRQGVAWTQYF.

The chain uses TRBV5-6 and TRBJ1-3; D is undetermined. Germline V gene lookup returns CDR1 SGHDT and CDR2 YYEEEE. The CDR3 is 14 residues long. Trimming took off 4 bases at V and 4 bases at J, with 12 bases between the two ends. DNA of the CDR3: TGTGCCAGCAGCCAGTATTGGTCCGGAAACACCATATATTTT. This gives the protein CASSQYWSGNTIYF.

This chain uses TRBV6-2 or TRBV6-3 with TRBJ1-2; D not resolved. CDR3 length equals 13 residues. Trimming left V 2 bases short and J 7 bases short, with 11 bases between. Per germline, CDR1 MNHEY and CDR2 SVGEGT. This CDR3 reads CASSYTGGFGYTF. CDR3 nucleotide sequence: TGTGCCAGCAGTTACACGGGAGGTTTTGGCTACACCTTC.

As for this clone: Additional DNA sequences in this sample encode the identical CDR3. The chain joins TRBV9 to TRBJ1-3, with 7 bases matching TRBD1. V trimming: 1 base; J trimming: 4 bases; junction bases outside the gene matches: 2. Germline CDR1 is SGDLS and CDR2 is YYNGEE. The CDR3 contains 14 residues. The CDR3 spells CASSVTGAGNTIYF. In DNA form, the CDR3 reads TGTGCCAGCAGCGTAACAGGGGCCGGAAACACCATATATTTT. The variable domain in full, with the rest retrieved from reference TRBV9 and TRBJ1-3, is DSGVTQTPKHLITATGQRVTLRCSPRSGDLSVYWYQQSLDQGLQFLIQYYNGEERAKGNILERFSAQQFPDLHSELNLSSLELGDSALYFCASSVTGAGNTIYFGEGSWLTVV.

This clone was counted between two and nine times. This rearrangement joins TRBV7-9 to TRBJ2-7; 9 nucleotides align to TRBD1. The V and J ends lost 7 bases and 3 bases, in that order; junction bases with no gene match: 13. The CDR3 is made up of 16 amino acids. Per germline, CDR1 SEHNR and CDR2 FQNEAQ (reference sequence). In nucleotides, the CDR3 is TGTGCCAGCACCTCAGAGGACAGGGGACCCCTCTACGAGCAGTACTTC. Protein sequence: CASTSEDRGPLYEQYF.

The J gene is TRBJ1-2, the V gene TRBV3-1 (or the pseudogene TRBV3-2), with 8 bases identical to TRBD1. V shed 3 bases, J shed 7 bases, and the junction held 4 bases outside the gene matches. CDR1 is LGHDT and CDR2 is YNNKEL in the germline V gene (reference sequence). The CDR3 has 13 residues. The CDR3 region has the DNA TGTGCCAGCAGCCAGGACAGGGACGCTGGCTACACCTTC. It yields the protein CASSQDRDAGYTF.

CDR3 in amino acids: CASSTQTGMNTEAFF. DNA of the CDR3: TGTGCCAGTAGTACCCAGACAGGGATGAACACTGAAGCTTTCTTT. V is TRBV19 and J is TRBJ1-1, with 7 bases lining up with TRBD1. Trimming cost V 4 bases and J 0 bases; bases outside gene matches: 5. CDR1 and CDR2 (germline): LNHDA, SQIVND (reference sequence). CDR3 length equals 15 residues.

This chain uses TRBV13 with TRBJ2-1; D is possibly TRBD2 (6 bases). The CDR3 is 15 amino acids. Germline CDR1 and CDR2: PRHDT and FYEKMQ (reference sequence). Trimming removed 3 bases from V and 10 bases from J, with 19 bases in between. CDR3 sequence: CASSFETSPGGEQFF. The CDR3 bases are TGTGCCAGCAGCTTTGAGACATCCCCTGGGGGGGAGCAGTTCTTC.

The chain recombines TRBV12-3 or TRBV12-4 with TRBJ2-3; D not certain. V dropped 6 bases and J dropped 4 bases, with 11 bases sitting between them. The CDR3 covers 13 residues. CDR3 in amino acids: CASRIDFSDTQYF. The CDR3 DNA follows: TGTGCCAGCAGAATAGATTTTTCAGATACGCAGTATTTT.

The chain recombines TRBV3-1 (or the pseudogene TRBV3-2) with TRBJ2-4, with TRBD1 as a possible D gene (6 bases). Germline V gene lookup returns CDR1 LGHDT and CDR2 YNNKEL (reference sequence). The length of the CDR3 is 17 residues. The germline V and J ends were trimmed by 4 bases and 0 bases, with 16 bases remaining between them. In DNA, the CDR3 is TGTGCCAGCAGCCCCGTGCCGGGACAACTAGCCAAAAACATTCAGTACTTC. It encodes CASSPVPGQLAKNIQYF.

V and J are TRBV29-1 and TRBJ2-5, with a weak D call TRBD2 (6 bases). Trimming removed 6 bases at V and 5 bases at J, with 13 bases between. The length of the CDR3 is 12 residues. CDR1 and CDR2 (germline): SQVTM, ANQGSEA. CDR3 residues: CSVGRGVETQYF. CDR3 sequence (DNA): TGCAGCGTGGGGCGGGGAGTGGAGACCCAGTACTTC.

The chain combines TRBV5-6 with TRBJ1-2; TRBD1 matches at 7 bases. With 2 bases clipped from V and 8 bases from J, the junction kept 6 bases outside the gene matches. CDR3 length equals 13 residues. Looked up from germline, CDR1 is SGHDT and CDR2 is YYEEEE. CDR3 residues: CASSFGGGQGYTF. CDR3 DNA: TGTGCCAGCAGCTTTGGAGGGGGCCAGGGCTACACCTTC.

The rearrangement uses TRBV11-2 and TRBJ2-1; unclear D gene. Trimming took 10 bases from V and 8 from J, leaving 21 bases between them. The germline gives CDR1 SGHAT, CDR2 FQNNGV. This CDR3 has 14 amino acids. The CDR3 is CATKDINSHHEQFF. CDR3 DNA sequence: TGTGCCACCAAAGACATAAACAGTCACCATGAGCAGTTCTTC. Complete variable domain (other parts from reference TRBV11-2 and TRBJ2-1): EAGVAQSPRYKIIEKRQSVAFWCNPISGHATLYWYQQILGQGPKLLIQFQNNGVVDDSQLPKDRFSAERLKGVDSTLKIQPAKLEDSAVYLCATKDINSHHEQFFGPGTRLTVL.

Only one count was recorded for this clone. The rearrangement links TRBV9 to TRBJ1-1; TRBD1 might be the D (6 bases). Germline V gene sequence: CDR1 SGDLS, CDR2 YYNGEE. Trimming took off 1 base at V and 5 bases at J, with 21 bases between the two ends. The CDR3 has 17 residues. CDR3 nucleotides: TGTGCCAGCAGCGTAAAAGTAGCGGGGGCTTTGGGTACTGAAGCTTTCTTT. This sequence encodes CASSVKVAGALGTEAFF.

The chain recombines TRBV5-1 with TRBJ2-7; 7 bases map to TRBD1. Germline trimming cut 0 bases from V and 5 bases from J; bases unmatched to any gene: 5. The length of the CDR3 is 14 residues. CDR1 and CDR2 (germline): SGHRS, YFSETQ. The CDR3 loop is CASSLVTGSDEQYF. The CDR3 DNA reads as TGCGCCAGCAGCTTGGTGACAGGGTCGGACGAGCAGTACTTC.

CDR3 loop: CASRRDSGNTIYF. In DNA form, the CDR3 reads TGTGCCAGCAGACGGGACTCTGGAAACACCATATATTTT. The rearrangement uses TRBV12-3 or TRBV12-4 and TRBJ1-3; D unresolved. The germline V and J ends were trimmed by 6 bases and 0 bases, with 6 bases remaining between them. The CDR3 runs 13 residues.

The genes are TRBV18 and TRBJ2-3; 7 nucleotides line up with TRBD1. Germline CDR1 reads KGHSH; CDR2 reads LQKENI. V trimming: 4 bases; J trimming: 0 bases; junction bases outside the gene matches: 1. This CDR3 is built from 14 residues. The CDR3 is CASSRGQSTDTQYF. The CDR3 region has the DNA TGTGCCAGCTCACGGGGACAGAGCACAGATACGCAGTATTTT. Full variable domain (missing parts from reference TRBV18 and TRBJ2-3): NAGVMQNPRHLVRRRGQEARLRCSPMKGHSHVYWYRQLPEEGLKFMVYLQKENIIDESGMPKERFSAEFPKEGPSILRIQQVVRGDSAAYFCASSRGQSTDTQYFGPGTRLTVL.

The chain joins TRBV10-2 to TRBJ1-1; D is undetermined. CDR1 is WSHSY and CDR2 is SAAADI in the germline V gene. CDR3 length equals 14 residues. Trimming stripped 0 bases from V and 10 bases from J, with 15 bases between. CDR3 amino acids: CASSESVTRVLAFF. As DNA, the CDR3 is TGCGCCAGCAGTGAGTCTGTGACGCGGGTTTTAGCTTTCTTT.

V and J are TRBV21-1 and TRBJ1-2; TRBD1, the table's D call, lacks a check against the DNA. TRBV21-1 is assigned pseudogene status. The CDR3 has 12 residues. CDR3 bases: TGTGCCAGCATAGTGGGCCGCAGGGGCTACACCTTC. Translating it yields CASIVGRRGYTF.

The chain employs TRBV3-1 (or the pseudogene TRBV3-2) and TRBJ2-4, with D possibly being TRBD1 (6 bases). Germline lookup yields CDR1 LGHDT and CDR2 YNNKEL (reference sequence). CDR3 length: 16 residues. The V gene lost 3 bases and the J gene lost 2 bases, with 14 bases spanning the gap. The CDR3 nucleotides read TGTGCCAGCAGCCAGAAGGGGGTCTGGTCCAAAAACATTCAGTACTTC. Amino acids: CASSQKGVWSKNIQYF.

The rearrangement links TRBV4-3 to TRBJ2-1; the match to TRBD2 covers 7 bases. This CDR3 comprises 18 residues. The germline V gene encodes CDR1 LGHNA and CDR2 YSLEER. Trimming cost V 0 bases and J 9 bases; bases outside gene matches: 17. The CDR3 sequence: CASSQDSWGSGSNIEQFF. Written as DNA, the CDR3 is TGCGCCAGCAGCCAAGATTCGTGGGGTAGCGGGTCGAATATTGAGCAGTTCTTC.

In this sample, this clone turned up once. This rearrangement joins TRBV5-1 to TRBJ1-3; 8 nucleotides align to TRBD1. V was clipped by 1 base and J by 4 bases; unmatched bases: 4. The germline CDR1 and CDR2 sequences are SGHRS and YFSETQ. The CDR3 is 15 residues long. The CDR3 reads CASSLQGAQGNTIYF. The CDR3 nucleotides are TGCGCCAGCAGCTTGCAGGGGGCGCAGGGAAACACCATATATTTT.

The gene calls are TRBV5-4 and TRBJ2-3; D might be TRBD1 (6 bases). The germline V gene has CDR1 SGHNT and CDR2 YYREEE (reference sequence). This CDR3 spans 16 amino acids. V was shortened by 3 bases and J by 2 bases, with 16 bases between the two germline ends. CDR3 in amino acids: CASSSPRDTITDTQYF. CDR3 coding DNA: TGTGCCAGCAGCTCGCCCCGGGACACAATCACAGATACGCAGTATTTT.